The 22 T cell receptor beta chains given below trace back to one sample, sequenced in a study of cytomegalovirus exposure and HLA in healthy donors. The PCR was carried out with 60 Vbeta primers and 13 Jbeta primers. Produced via immunoSEQ multiplex PCR; TCRdb's table is partial and in-frame only. This sample has approximately 89,000 clones, with about 80% found just once. The sequencing sample was made of PBMCs. These receptors were collected from a man under 40 in good health and CMV-seropositive.

The V call is TRBV10-3, the J call TRBJ1-6, with 11 bases fitting TRBD1. V lost 6 bases to trimming and J lost 4 bases; unmatched junction nucleotides: 17. Germline V lookup: CDR1 ENHRY, CDR2 SYGVKD. This CDR3 is 20 amino acids long. This chain's CDR3 is CAIRPGEGQGDNTYNSPLHF. The CDR3 region has the DNA TGTGCCATCAGGCCGGGAGAGGGACAGGGGGATAATACGTATAATTCACCCCTCCACTTT.

The chain uses TRBV29-1 and TRBJ2-7, with D perhaps matching TRBD2 (6 bases). The V gene's germline CDR1 is SQVTM and CDR2 ANQGSEA. The V end lost 6 bases, the J end lost 0 bases, and 9 bases lay between the germline ends. This CDR3 region has 12 residues. Here the CDR3 DNA reads TGCAGCGTCCTTAGCGGCTCCTACGAGCAGTACTTC. Translating it yields CSVLSGSYEQYF.

V usage is TRBV2 and J usage is TRBJ2-1, with D unclear. Trimming cost V 7 bases and J 12 bases, with 16 bases left between them. Germline V gives CDR1 SNHLY, CDR2 FYNNEI. The CDR3 loop spans 12 amino acids. CDR3 loop: CASMRIPPGQFF. The CDR3 DNA sequence: TGTGCCAGCATGCGGATACCGCCTGGGCAGTTCTTC.

The chain combines TRBV4-3 with TRBJ2-6; 7 nucleotides line up with TRBD1. The V gene end was trimmed by 4 bases and the J gene end by 1 base; junction bases not matched to a gene: 4. The CDR3 extends over 16 amino acids. Germline assignment: CDR1 LGHNA and CDR2 YSLEER. CDR3 in amino acids: CASSREQGSGANVLTF. In nucleotides, the CDR3 is TGCGCCAGCAGCCGAGAACAGGGGTCTGGGGCCAACGTCCTGACTTTC.

The genes are TRBV18 and TRBJ1-5, with TRBD1 matching 8 bases. Germline loops: CDR1 KGHSH, CDR2 LQKENI. J gave up 5 bases and V 3 bases, and 3 bases lay outside the gene matches. The CDR3 covers 14 residues. The chain's CDR3 is CASSPDRGYQPQHF. Written as DNA, the CDR3 is TGTGCCAGCTCACCCGACAGGGGATATCAGCCCCAGCATTTT.

As concerns this clone: The sample holds other DNA sequences that translate to the same CDR3. V and J are TRBV5-1 and TRBJ1-1, with no clear D. Germline V gene data show CDR1 as SGHRS and CDR2 as YFSETQ. The CDR3 contains 13 residues. The ends were cut back, 3 bases at V and 0 bases at J, with 6 bases in the middle. The CDR3 loop is CASSSTLNTEAFF. The CDR3 DNA reads TGCGCCAGCAGCTCGACACTGAACACTGAAGCTTTCTTT.

For this clone: Germline is not matched at one junction end, which may reflect a read error. The rearrangement joins TRBV30 to TRBJ2-1; tentative D call: TRBD1 (5 bases). CDR3 length: 14 amino acids. In germline, CDR1 is GTSNPN, CDR2 SVGIG (reference sequence). The CDR3 sequence: CAWSVKGFYYEQFF. The DNA of the CDR3 is TGTGCCTGGAGTGTTAAGGGGTTCTACTATGAGCAGTTCTTC.

As for this clone: Other nucleotide sequences from this sample produce the same CDR3. The chain combines TRBV11-2 with TRBJ2-5; 7 bases are a match to TRBD1. The CDR3 extends over 15 amino acids. J gave up 0 bases and V 1 base, and 2 bases lay outside the gene matches. Germline V lookup: CDR1 SGHAT, CDR2 FQNNGV. In nucleotides, the CDR3 is TGTGCCAGCAGCTTAGGCGACAGGGACCAAGAGACCCAGTACTTC. Translation gives CASSLGDRDQETQYF.

The J gene is TRBJ1-2, the V gene TRBV4-1, with 7 positions matching TRBD1. Germline V gives CDR1 MGHRA, CDR2 YSYEKL. V gave up 2 bases and J gave up 3 bases; unmatched junction bases: 3. This CDR3 has 14 residues. This chain's CDR3 is CASSQHRGYYGYTF. The CDR3 nucleotides read TGCGCCAGCAGCCAACACAGGGGTTACTATGGCTACACCTTC.

The genes are TRBV19 and TRBJ2-3; 8 positions match TRBD2. V lost 6 bases, J lost 4 bases, and 9 bases stayed unmatched. The V gene's germline CDR1 is LNHDA and CDR2 SQIVND (reference sequence). CDR3 length: 15 amino acids. CDR3 coding DNA: TGTGCCAGTAGGCCGGGACTAGGTGAATCAGATACGCAGTATTTT. The encoded protein is CASRPGLGESDTQYF.

V is TRBV7-3 and J is TRBJ2-6; TRBD2 might be the D (5 bases). The germline gives CDR1 SGHTA, CDR2 FQGTGA. The CDR3 is made up of 16 amino acids. Trimming cost V 5 bases and J 0 bases, with 11 bases left between them. The CDR3 DNA is TGTGCCAGCAGCGCGGGCCCCTACTCTGGGGCCAACGTCCTGACTTTC. It codes for CASSAGPYSGANVLTF. Full variable domain (missing parts from reference TRBV7-3 and TRBJ2-6): GAGVSQTPSNKVTEKGKYVELRCDPISGHTALYWYRQSLGQGPEFLIYFQGTGAADDSGLPNDRFFAVRPEGSVSTLKIQRTERGDSAVYLCASSAGPYSGANVLTFGAGSRLTVL.

The CDR3 DNA is TGCAGCTTTACTGGGACAGAGTCCTACGAGCAGTACTTC. This gives the protein CSFTGTESYEQYF. The chain joins TRBV29-1 to TRBJ2-7, with 7 bases lining up with TRBD1. J lost 1 base, V lost 8 bases, and 8 bases had no gene match. CDR1 and CDR2 (germline): SQVTM, ANQGSEA. This CDR3 is 13 amino acids long.

The chain has TRBV28 and TRBJ1-4, with TRBD1 identical over 7 bases. V shed 6 bases, J shed 8 bases, and the junction held 9 bases outside the gene matches. CDR3 length equals 14 residues. From germline, CDR1 is MDHEN and CDR2 SYDVKM. CDR3: CASRRQGEGEKLFF. In nucleotides, the CDR3 is TGTGCCAGCAGGCGACAGGGAGAAGGAGAAAAACTGTTTTTT.

As concerns this clone: One junction end does not reproduce the germline sequence, and a read error may be involved. The rearrangement uses TRBV27 and TRBJ2-7; TRBD1 aligns across 7 bases. The CDR3 contains 14 residues. From germline, CDR1 is MNHEY and CDR2 SMNVEV (reference sequence). The CDR3 DNA is TGTACCAGCCGCAGGGACAGCCCCTCTTACGAGCAGTACTTC. It yields the protein CTSRRDSPSYEQYF.

The V and J genes are TRBV7-9 and TRBJ1-2; 11 nucleotides match TRBD1. The CDR3 runs 15 residues. Trimming took 1 base from V and 7 from J; bases not matched to a gene: 5. Germline V gene lookup returns CDR1 SEHNR and CDR2 FQNEAQ (reference sequence). The CDR3 here is CASSLGGQGAPGYTF. In DNA, the CDR3 is TGTGCCAGCAGCTTAGGCGGACAGGGGGCGCCTGGCTACACCTTC.

This chain connects TRBV15 to TRBJ1-4, with D perhaps matching TRBD1 (5 bases). The CDR3 is made up of 15 amino acids. The V gene's germline CDR1 is LNHNV and CDR2 YYDKDF (reference sequence). Trimming left V 0 bases short and J 4 bases short, with 9 bases between. CDR3 DNA: TGTGCCACCAGCAGAGATTTCGGGGGTAATGAAAAACTGTTTTTT. This codes for CATSRDFGGNEKLFF.

On this clone: Other DNA sequences in the sample encode the same CDR3. V gene TRBV6-5 combines with J gene TRBJ1-5; D might be TRBD1 (6 bases). V lost 3 bases and J 7 bases, leaving 10 bases between the germline ends. The CDR3 covers 13 residues. Germline V gene sequence: CDR1 MNHEY, CDR2 SVGAGI. The CDR3 nucleotides read TGTGCCAGCAGTTATGGCAGGGGCCAGCCCCAGCATTTT. This sequence encodes CASSYGRGQPQHF.

A single count supports this clone. J is TRBJ2-7 and V is TRBV7-9; D perhaps matches TRBD1 (6 bases). Germline lookup yields CDR1 SEHNR and CDR2 FQNEAQ (reference sequence). This CDR3 spans 16 amino acids. V was clipped by 1 base and J by 4 bases, with 17 bases between them. The CDR3 DNA sequence: TGTGCCAGCAGCTTAGTTGGGCAGGGGAAAGGGTACGAGCAGTACTTC. Its protein is CASSLVGQGKGYEQYF.

The rearrangement joins TRBV6-5 to TRBJ2-7; 11 nucleotides line up with TRBD2. Germline V gene lookup returns CDR1 MNHEY and CDR2 SVGAGI. The CDR3 covers 15 residues. The junction had 8 bases not matched to a gene; V was cut back by 8 bases and J by 2 bases. The CDR3 is CASHQGLAVAYEQYF. The CDR3, as DNA: TGTGCCAGCCACCAGGGACTAGCGGTGGCCTACGAGCAGTACTTC.

This clone was seen only a few times. J is TRBJ1-5 and V is TRBV19; D perhaps matches TRBD1 (5 bases). The V gene lost 7 bases and the J gene lost 1 base, with 8 bases spanning the gap. CDR3 length: 13 amino acids. Germline V gene data show CDR1 as LNHDA and CDR2 as SQIVND (reference sequence). The CDR3 spells CASTGGSNQPQHF. CDR3 coding DNA: TGTGCCAGTACGGGGGGGAGCAATCAGCCCCAGCATTTT.

The chain is built from TRBV29-1 and TRBJ2-7; a weak D match, TRBD1 (5 bases). This CDR3 is 12 amino acids long. V was clipped by 5 bases and J by 4 bases, with 12 bases between them. Looked up from germline, CDR1 is SQVTM and CDR2 is ANQGSEA. CDR3 coding DNA: TGCAGCGTTCGGGTTAGGGGATACGAGCAGTACTTC. It specifies CSVRVRGYEQYF.

The chain combines TRBV19 with TRBJ2-5, with 9 bases aligning to TRBD1. The end of the DNA fits TRBJ2-7 better, so the J call may be wrong. Germline-derived CDR1 and CDR2 are LNHDA and SQIVND (reference sequence). The CDR3 extends over 15 amino acids. As DNA, the CDR3 is TGTGCCAGTAGTATTATGGGACAGGGTATCTACGAGCAGTACTTC. Encoded protein: CASSIMGQGIYEQYF.